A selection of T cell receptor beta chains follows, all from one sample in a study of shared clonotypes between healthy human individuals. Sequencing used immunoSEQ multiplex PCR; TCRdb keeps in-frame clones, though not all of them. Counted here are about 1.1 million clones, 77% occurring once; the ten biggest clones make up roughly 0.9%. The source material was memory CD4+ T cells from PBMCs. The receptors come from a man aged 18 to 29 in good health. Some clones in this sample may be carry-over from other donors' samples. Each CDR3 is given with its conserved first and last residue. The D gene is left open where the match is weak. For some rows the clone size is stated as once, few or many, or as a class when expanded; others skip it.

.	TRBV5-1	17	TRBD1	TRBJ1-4	CASSPSSLWDSYEKLFF	TGCGCCAGCAGCCCAAGTAGTTTATGGGACAGCTATGAAAAACTGTTTTTT
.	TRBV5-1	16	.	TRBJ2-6	CASSQPSTAGANVLTF	TGCGCCAGCAGCCAGCCCTCCACGGCCGGGGCCAACGTCCTGACTTTC
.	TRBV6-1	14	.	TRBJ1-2	CASSSPGEAYGYTF	TGTGCCAGCAGTTCCCCAGGTGAAGCCTATGGCTACACCTTC
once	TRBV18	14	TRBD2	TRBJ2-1	CASRNGAGANEQFF	TGTGCCAGCCGAAACGGGGCGGGAGCAAATGAGCAGTTCTTC
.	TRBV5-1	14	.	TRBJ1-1	CASSRQGMNTEAFF	TGCGCCAGCAGCCGGCAGGGTATGAACACTGAAGCTTTCTTT
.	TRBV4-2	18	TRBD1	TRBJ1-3	CASSQDTGTVNSGNTIYF	TGTGCCAGCAGCCAAGATACAGGGACAGTTAATTCTGGAAACACCATATATTTT
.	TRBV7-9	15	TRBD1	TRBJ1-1	CASSLRQGPNTEAFF	TGTGCCAGCAGCCTTCGACAGGGGCCGAACACTGAAGCTTTCTTT
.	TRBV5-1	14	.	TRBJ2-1	CASSLVYQANEQFF	TGCGCCAGCAGCTTGGTCTACCAGGCCAATGAGCAGTTCTTC
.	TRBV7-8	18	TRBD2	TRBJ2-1	CASSSPRGATSVYNEQFF	TGTGCCAGCAGCTCGCCACGGGGGGCGACTAGCGTGTACAATGAGCAGTTCTTC
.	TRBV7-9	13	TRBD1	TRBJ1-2	CASSPGQGYGYTF	TGTGCCAGCAGCCCCGGACAGGGTTATGGCTACACCTTC
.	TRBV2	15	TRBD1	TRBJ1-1	CASRDRQGGNTEAFF	TGTGCCAGCAGAGACCGACAGGGTGGGAACACTGAAGCTTTCTTT
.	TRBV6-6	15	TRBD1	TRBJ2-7	CASSLGQGATYEQYF	TGTGCCAGCAGTTTAGGACAGGGGGCAACCTACGAGCAGTACTTC
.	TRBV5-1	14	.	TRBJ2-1	CASSLDRTYNEQFF	TGCGCCAGCAGCTTGGATCGGACCTACAATGAGCAGTTCTTC
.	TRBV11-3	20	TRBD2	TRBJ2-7	CASSLAGLAGRPMYEYEQYF	TGTGCCAGCAGCTTAGCAGGACTAGCGGGAAGGCCCATGTACGAGTATGAGCAGTACTTC
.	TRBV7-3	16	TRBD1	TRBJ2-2	CASSAQGGPNTGELFF	TGTGCCAGCAGCGCACAGGGGGGCCCAAACACCGGGGAGCTGTTTTTT
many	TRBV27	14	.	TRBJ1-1	CASSLLERASEAFF	TGTGCCAGCAGTTTATTAGAGAGGGCCAGTGAAGCTTTCTTT
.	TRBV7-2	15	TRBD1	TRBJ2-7	CASSLSGTGANEQYF	TGTGCCAGCAGCTTAAGTGGGACAGGGGCCAACGAGCAGTACTTC
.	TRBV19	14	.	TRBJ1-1	CASSIGTLNTEAFF	TGTGCCAGTAGTATTGGGACACTGAACACTGAAGCTTTCTTT
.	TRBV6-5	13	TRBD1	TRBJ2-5	CASSLDRAETQYF	TGTGCCAGCAGCCTGGACAGGGCGGAGACCCAGTACTTC
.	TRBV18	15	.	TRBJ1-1	CASSPGQTQHTEAFF	TGTGCCAGCTCACCAGGACAGACACAGCACACTGAAGCTTTCTTT
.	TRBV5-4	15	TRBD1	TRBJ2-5	CASSRTGGIKETQYF	TGTGCCAGCAGCAGGACAGGGGGAATTAAAGAGACCCAGTACTTC
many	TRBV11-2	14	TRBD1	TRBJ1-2	CASSDNRGVYGYTF	TGTGCCAGCAGCGATAACAGGGGTGTATATGGCTACACCTTC
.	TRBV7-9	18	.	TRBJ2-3	CASSRLSGPLLGTDTQYF	TGTGCCAGCAGTCGTCTCTCCGGGCCCCTTCTCGGAACAGATACGCAGTATTTT
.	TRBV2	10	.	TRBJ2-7	CAGKGTEQYF	TGTGCCGGCAAGGGAACCGAGCAGTACTTC
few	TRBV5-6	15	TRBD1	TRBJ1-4	CASSLIGQGVEKLFF	TGTGCCAGCAGCTTGATCGGACAGGGGGTCGAAAAACTGTTTTTT
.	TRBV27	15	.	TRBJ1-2	CASSLLTGGFYGYTF	TGTGCCAGCAGTCTTTTAACAGGAGGGTTCTATGGCTACACCTTC
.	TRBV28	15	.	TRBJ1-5	CASSFPGGSNQPQHF	TGTGCCAGCAGTTTCCCCGGGGGAAGCAATCAGCCCCAGCATTTT
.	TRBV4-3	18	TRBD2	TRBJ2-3	CASSHQSSGRTGRDTQYF	TGCGCCAGCAGCCACCAATCTAGCGGGAGGACGGGACGAGATACGCAGTATTTT
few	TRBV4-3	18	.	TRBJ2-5	CASSQDFRQGEYQETQYF	TGCGCCAGCAGCCAAGATTTTAGGCAGGGCGAGTACCAAGAGACCCAGTACTTC
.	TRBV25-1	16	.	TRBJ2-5	CASSDLLGRGQETQYF	TGTGCCAGCAGTGACCTCCTCGGTAGGGGGCAAGAGACCCAGTACTTC
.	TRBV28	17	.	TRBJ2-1	CASSPRPGSSPYNEQFF	TGTGCCAGCAGTCCACGGCCGGGGAGTTCCCCCTACAATGAGCAGTTCTTC
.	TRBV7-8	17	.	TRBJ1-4	CASSRRRGEGTNEKLFF	TGTGCCAGCAGCCGCCGTAGGGGCGAGGGAACTAATGAAAAACTGTTTTTT
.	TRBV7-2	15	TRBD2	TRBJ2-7	CASNPRRGGVHEQYF	TGTGCCAGCAATCCACGGCGGGGAGGGGTCCACGAGCAGTACTTC
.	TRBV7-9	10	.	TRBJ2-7	CASSPSTELF	TGTGCCAGCAGCCCTTCGACGGAATTATTC
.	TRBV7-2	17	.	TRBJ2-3	CASSTLPGPQGTDTQYF	TGTGCCAGCAGCACGCTACCGGGTCCCCAGGGGACAGATACGCAGTATTTT
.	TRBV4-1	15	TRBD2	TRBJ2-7	CASSQDSSGRYEQYF	TGCGCCAGCAGCCAAGATTCTAGCGGGAGGTACGAGCAGTACTTC
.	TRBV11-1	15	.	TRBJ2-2	CASSLSSSNTGELFF	TGTGCCAGCAGCTTAAGTAGCTCGAACACCGGGGAGCTGTTTTTT
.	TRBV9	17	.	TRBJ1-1	CASSVGTGTVANTEAFF	TGTGCCAGCAGCGTAGGAACAGGGACCGTTGCGAACACTGAAGCTTTCTTT
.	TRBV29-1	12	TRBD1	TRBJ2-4	CSVLRGSGIQYF	TGCAGCGTCCTCAGGGGGTCTGGCATTCAGTACTTC
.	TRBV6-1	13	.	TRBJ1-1	CASSKEGNTEAFF	TGTGCCAGCAGCAAGGAGGGGAACACTGAAGCTTTCTTT
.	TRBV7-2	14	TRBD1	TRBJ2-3	CASLRTGGSDTQYF	TGTGCCTCCTTGAGGACAGGGGGTTCAGATACGCAGTATTTT
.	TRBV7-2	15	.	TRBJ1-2	CASSLDAGNQGGYTF	TGTGCCAGCAGCCTGGACGCAGGGAACCAAGGGGGCTACACCTTC
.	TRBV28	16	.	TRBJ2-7	CASSGRGLSTSYEQYF	TGTGCCAGCAGTGGAAGGGGACTCAGCACCTCCTACGAGCAGTACTTC
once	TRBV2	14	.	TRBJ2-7	CASSEARGKYEQYF	TGTGCCAGCAGTGAAGCGCGTGGAAAATACGAGCAGTACTTC
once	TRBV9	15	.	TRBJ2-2	CASSADRKGVGELFF	TGTGCCAGCAGCGCCGACCGAAAGGGGGTCGGGGAGCTGTTTTTT
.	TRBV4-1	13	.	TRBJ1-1	CASSQGGVTEAFF	TGCGCCAGCAGTCAAGGGGGGGTCACTGAAGCTTTCTTT
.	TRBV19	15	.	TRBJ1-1	CASSIEYRSHTEAFF	TGTGCCAGTAGTATAGAGTACAGGTCGCACACTGAAGCTTTCTTT
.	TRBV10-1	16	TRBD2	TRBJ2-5	CASSEGTSGTQETQYF	TGCGCCAGCAGTGAAGGGACTAGCGGCACCCAAGAGACCCAGTACTTC
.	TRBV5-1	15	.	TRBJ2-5	CASSSYGSDQETQYF	TGCGCCAGCAGCTCCTACGGGTCGGACCAAGAGACCCAGTACTTC
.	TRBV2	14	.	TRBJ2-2	CAGSVGSTTGELFF	TGTGCCGGGAGCGTGGGTAGTACCACCGGGGAGCTGTTTTTT
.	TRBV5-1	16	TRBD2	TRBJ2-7	CASSLSGSGGALEQYF	TGCGCCAGCAGCCTGAGCGGGAGCGGGGGGGCCTTGGAGCAGTACTTC
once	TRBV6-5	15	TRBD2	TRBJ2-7	CASTHGRSRSYEQYF	TGTGCCTCAACACACGGGAGGTCCCGATCCTACGAGCAGTACTTC
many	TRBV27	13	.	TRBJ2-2	CASSTWTAGELFF	TGTGCCAGCAGTACTTGGACAGCCGGGGAGCTGTTTTTT
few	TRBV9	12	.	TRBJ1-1	CASGRQNTEAFF	TGTGCCAGCGGGCGGCAAAACACTGAAGCTTTCTTT
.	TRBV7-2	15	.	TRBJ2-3	CASSLVRGRGNTQYF	TGTGCCAGCAGCTTAGTGAGGGGGAGGGGGAATACGCAGTATTTT
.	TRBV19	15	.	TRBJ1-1	CASSMKPGLVTEAFF	TGTGCCAGTAGTATGAAACCGGGGCTGGTCACTGAAGCTTTCTTT
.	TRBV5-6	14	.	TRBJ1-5	CASNYKGINQPQHF	TGTGCCAGCAACTACAAAGGGATCAATCAGCCCCAGCATTTT